The rows below give T cell receptor beta chains drawn from one sample of a study of T cell changes during pregnancy in multiple sclerosis. Measured with immunoSEQ multiplex PCR; TCRdb has only the in-frame clones, and not every one. The sample comprises approximately 100,000 clones, roughly 92% of which are singletons, and 1.5% to 2% rests with the top ten. The sample consisted of peripheral blood, taken after pregnancy. The receptors derive from a female donor with multiple sclerosis, enrolled in a pregnancy study. The CDR3 runs from the conserved cysteine through the conserved F or W. A D gene is named only where the DNA matches it firmly. Clone size is not always given. Where it is, it says once, few, many or a class for expanded clones.

TRBD2 TRBJ2-7 - TRBV5-1 TGCGCCAGCAGCCCTTGGACTAGCTTCTACGAGCAGTACTTC CASSPWTSFYEQYF
- TRBJ2-1 - TRBV5-1 TGCGCCAGCAGCTTGACAGGAGCCAGACCGGACAATGAGCAGTTCTTC CASSLTGARPDNEQFF
- TRBJ1-2 - TRBV7-8 TGTGCCAGCAGCGAACGTTCAGGGGAATGGAAGAACTATGGCTACACCTTC CASSERSGEWKNYGYTF
- TRBJ1-1 - TRBV5-1 TGCGCCAGCAGCCGTGAAGGGGCACCGAACGCTGAAGCTTTCTTT CASSREGAPNAEAFF
- TRBJ2-1 - TRBV5-1 TGCGCCAGCAGCTCCACCAGGACTACTAATGAGCAGTTCTTC CASSSTRTTNEQFF
TRBD1 TRBJ1-4 - TRBV25-1 TGTGCCAGCAGTGCTTCGACAGGGGGCTTTAATGAAAAACTGTTTTTT CASSASTGGFNEKLFF
- TRBJ2-2 - TRBV30 TGTGCCTGGAGTGTACTGGGGCTCACCGGGGAGCTGTTTTTT CAWSVLGLTGELFF
TRBD1 TRBJ2-2 once TRBV6-1 TGTGCCAGCAGTGAAAGTATGGGACAGCCCCTTAACACCGGGGAACTGTTTTTT CASSESMGQPLNTGELFF
TRBD2 TRBJ2-7 medium-sized TRBV2 TGTGCCAGTGAAGCGGGGAGCTCCTACGAGCAGTACTTC CASEAGSSYEQYF
- TRBJ1-5 - TRBV6-6 TGTGCCAGCACCTCGGGTGATCAGCCCCAGCATTTT CASTSGDQPQHF
TRBD1 TRBJ1-3 - TRBV28 TGTGCCAGCAGTCCTCCCGGGACAGCTCGTGGAAACACCATATATTTT CASSPPGTARGNTIYF
TRBD1 TRBJ1-2 - TRBV4-1 TGCGCCAGCAGCCACCGACAGGGGGCTAGCGGCTACACCTTC CASSHRQGASGYTF
- TRBJ1-2 - TRBV7-8 TGTGCCAGCAGCTTATCGGTTCGGGGAGTGGATGGCTACACCTTC CASSLSVRGVDGYTF
TRBD2 TRBJ2-1 once TRBV15 TGTGCCACCAGCAGAGATCTAGCGGGGGGCCTCAATGAGCAGTTCTTC CATSRDLAGGLNEQFF